This T cell receptor (beta chain) was captured by sequencing in a study of blood T cells in healthy people across ages (dated by TCRdb to between 2015 and 2017). For the study in its entirety: In model experiments, template switching captured about one uniquely barcoded TCR beta cDNA molecule for every two T cells. To avoid experimental bias, donors of different ages were distributed randomly across sequencing lanes. To track age-related changes in TCR beta repertoire diversity, the study relied on deep sequencing normalized with unique cDNA molecular identifiers. Using the same blood draw, the study looked at two additional independent replicas of 1 million unique cDNA reads for two donors, one aged 18 to 30 and the other aged 80 or older. The donors were divided into four age groups: young (average about 15 years), middle-aged (almost 40), aged (about 62) and long-lived (about 80).

The table lists this clonotype with a few counts. The specificity of this receptor is unknown. Base quality data are lacking; no much larger clone is found one base away. Donors were a few dozen systemically healthy Caucasian individuals from Russia aged roughly 6 to 100 years. Each donor gave 8.5 to 10 milliliters of peripheral blood, collected into EDTA-treated Vacutainer tubes. PBMCs were isolated by Ficoll-Paque density-gradient centrifugation, with at least 6 million obtained per sample. Total RNA, at least 6 micrograms per sample, was extracted from PBMCs with Trizol reagent. The percentages of naive CD45RAhigh/CD27high T cells were determined by flow cytometry on a PBMC aliquot from every donor. The CDR3 contains 12 residues, cysteine and phenylalanine counted. The DNA shown is the 36-base CDR3, in frame from base 1. The CDR1 and CDR2 encoded by the germline V gene are SGHAT and FQNNGV. V was cut back by 3 bases and J by 11 bases, leaving a gap of 13 bases between them.

The library was made by 5' RACE. Instrument used: Illumina HiSeq 2500. A second roughly 6 to 12 cycle PCR used a sample-barcoded 5' primer and a J-beta primer mix. A template-switch 5' adaptor carrying 12 random nucleotides introduced a unique molecular identifier onto each TCR beta cDNA molecule. Each sample yielded at least 3 million CDR3-containing paired-end reads. The Mint cDNA synthesis kit, primed by a TRBC-specific oligonucleotide, was used to synthesize first-strand cDNA from all RNA. All cDNA was treated with uracil-DNA glycosylase and then went through a first 18-cycle PCR with the universal primers M1SS and BC2_uni_R. For the original study's pipeline: For normalization, 1 million high-quality reads, each with a distinct molecular identifier, were randomly selected from each sample. Instead of being binned into consensus sequences, reads that shared molecular identifiers were thrown out. MiTCR, set to a Q25 quality threshold and the strictest error-elimination algorithm, was used for CDR3 identification, clonotype clustering and error correction. A nonparametric unseen species model with Euler transformation was used to estimate lower-bound total TCR beta diversity. TCRdb redid the processing of the public reads, applying fastp at Q25 and MiXCR, and retained in-frame beta chains. Each CDR3 protein appears once, grouped with its most common genes and DNA. The V and J calls and clone size are TCRdb's, not the authors'. This sample holds about 1.5 million distinct CDR3 sequences; less than 45% were observed only once. The ten largest clones add up to just over 4% of the sample.

Overall study outcomes, separate from this receptor: Because the CMV infection status of the donors was unknown, age-related changes in expanded clonotypes may potentially have been confounded. Estimates of total diversity based on one million sequenced T cells were considered lower bounds and underestimates. The percentage of naive T cells measured by flow cytometry correlated strongly with observed TCR beta diversity. The long-lived group showed more naive CD4+ T cells, fewer expanded clones and increased TCR diversity than the aged group, suggesting age selection. Observed TCR beta diversity per million T cells fell roughly linearly with age, and a significant reduction was already apparent by age approximately 41. Conclusive comparison of naive and antigen-experienced compartments was prevented by the profiling of bulk unsorted PBMCs.

The sequencing sample was made of blood. This receptor was obtained from a woman between 18 and 29 years old in good health. The rearrangement combines TRBV11-2 with TRBJ2-5; confidence is insufficient to name the D gene. The sequenced DNA is TGTGCCAGCAGCTTGGATAACATTGAGCAGTACTTC. It encodes CASSLDNIEQYF.